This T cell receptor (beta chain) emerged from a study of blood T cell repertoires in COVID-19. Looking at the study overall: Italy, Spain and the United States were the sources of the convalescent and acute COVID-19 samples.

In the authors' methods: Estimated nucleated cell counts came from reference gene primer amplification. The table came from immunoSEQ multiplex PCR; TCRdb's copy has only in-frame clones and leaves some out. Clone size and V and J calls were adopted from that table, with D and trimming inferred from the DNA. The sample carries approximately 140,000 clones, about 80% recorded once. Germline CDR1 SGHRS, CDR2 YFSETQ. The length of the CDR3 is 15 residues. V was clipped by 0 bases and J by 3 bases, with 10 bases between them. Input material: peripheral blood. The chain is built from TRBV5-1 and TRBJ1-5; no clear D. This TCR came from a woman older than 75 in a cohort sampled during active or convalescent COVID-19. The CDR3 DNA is TGCGCCAGCAGCTTGGCCCCGGGGATCAATCAGCCCCAGCATTTT. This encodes CASSLAPGINQPQHF.